This entry features one T cell receptor beta chain sequence. Its antigen is currently not known. The sample holds no much larger clone one base away, and base qualities are not on file. Stable Graves' hyperthyroidism was defined as the absence of progression to ophthalmopathy over 18 months of follow-up. The hyperthyroidism patients were between 18 and 65 years old and newly diagnosed, with a disease duration of less than 2 months. The study excluded patients with uncontrolled infections, other autoimmune diseases, pregnancy or lactation. Diagnoses were established on the basis of clinical symptoms, serum thyroxine and TRAb, thyroid ultrasound, and orbital computed tomography. Ficoll-Paque density gradient centrifugation was used to isolate PBMCs from approximately 11 ml of fresh peripheral blood. Total RNA was extracted with Trizol reagent, and quality was checked on an Agilent 2100 Bioanalyzer.

The source of the sample is a study of T cells in Graves' hyperthyroidism and ophthalmopathy (dated by TCRdb to about 2019). Background for the entire study: Peripheral blood was sampled at the time of initial diagnosis, prior to any treatment. To identify distinguishing TCR V-J signatures, a discovery cohort of some 99 patients was used, comprising 43 with Graves' ophthalmopathy and about 59 with stable Graves' hyperthyroidism. Prospective prediction of ophthalmopathy was tested in an independent validation cohort consisting of 18 hyperthyroidism patients and approximately 16 patients who later progressed to ophthalmopathy. For training and testing, the 100 or so patients in the discovery cohort were randomly divided in a 7:3 ratio. In addition, the study compared T-cell repertoires in thyroid tissue and in blood from roughly 6 Graves' hyperthyroidism patients. After blood sampling, hyperthyroidism patients were treated with methimazole at a starting dose of 30 mg daily, and ophthalmopathy patients were treated with high-dose intravenous methylprednisolone. The paper reports TCR Vbeta CDR3 sequencing of approximately 140 peripheral blood samples: 43 ophthalmopathy, around 80 hyperthyroidism and approximately 17 progressor patients. The investigation overall reported the following: Most expanded thyroid clonotypes (frequency above 0.001) were also detected in blood, suggesting blood repertoires may reflect thyroid immune responses. Ophthalmopathy was separated from stable hyperthyroidism by a 13 V-J signature model, with roughly 88% sensitivity and approximately 84% specificity obtained in cross-validation and 80%/75% obtained in testing. In validation, progression to ophthalmopathy was predicted by the model with 70% to 71% sensitivity and roughly 72% specificity, a median of about 6.4 months before onset. No statistical method was used to set the sample size in advance, and investigators knew the group allocation.

The TCR beta CDR3 regions were amplified from RNA transcripts. The first round of RT-PCR for the TCR CDR3 was performed with the HTBI primer set and the Qiagen OneStep RT-PCR kit. Libraries were constructed in a second round of multiplex PCR, after which size selection and purification were performed. The libraries were sequenced on an Illumina HiSeq2000 using paired-end 100 bp reads. The authors' analysis ran thus. SOAPnuke was used to process the raw data, with reads discarded if the reads contained adapters or uncalled bases, had a mean Phred below 15, or lacked an exact constant-primer or identifier match. High-quality paired reads were merged with COPE v1.2.5, and unique nucleotide sequences were defined as clonotypes. Clonotypes were aligned to IMGT TRBV, TRBD and TRBJ reference segments using MiTCR v1.1. The analysis was restricted to V-J combinations with a frequency above 0.0001, which together covered over 99% of the repertoires. The TCS score was defined as the ratio of F50 (clonal expansion) to E x V (chaos), calculated using BLOSUM62-based TCRdist between CDR3 peptides within each V-J. Welch's t-statistics and random forest reduced just over 500 V-J features to 13, which were used in a naive Bayes classifier (R e1071). The public sequencing data were trimmed at Q25 with fastp and processed into clonotypes with MiXCR by TCRdb, which kept only in-frame beta chains. Each entry merges the rows of one CDR3 protein and shows their most common DNA and genes. What appears here as the V and J calls and clone size reflects TCRdb's work, not the paper's. The sample includes about 510,000 distinct CDR3 sequences, with 12% to 15% observed a single time. Of the sample, 14% is held by the ten largest clones.

The sequence derives from a woman in her 40s with Graves' hyperthyroidism. The sequencing sample was made of blood.

CDR3 region: CASRSGGTTNEQYF. The DNA sequence is TGTGCCAGCAGGAGCGGCGGGACCACTAACGAGCAGTACTTC. The sequence joins TRBV27 to TRBJ2-7; TRBD2 could be the D gene, as 6 bases match. From a lookup of the germline V gene (reference sequence), CDR1 and CDR2 are MNHEY and SMNVEV. Trimming costs V 6 bases and J 5 bases, and their ends lie 17 bases apart. From the cysteine up to the phenylalanine, the CDR3 has a length of 14 residues. The sequence is cut down to CDR3 DNA, 42 bases in frame from base 1.